The rows below give T cell receptor beta chains drawn from one sample of a study of cytomegalovirus exposure and HLA in healthy donors. Assay used: immunoSEQ multiplex PCR; TCRdb lists only in-frame clones, some missing. The data show about 120,000 clones, about three quarters seen once. Sequencing was performed on PBMCs. The receptors stem from a young woman in good health and CMV-seropositive. Both conserved end residues are trimmed from each CDR3.

v_call,j_call,cdr3_aa
TRBV7-6,TRBJ2-7,ASSQVGGQGGEQY
TRBV10-3,TRBJ2-3,AIGSSGAFTDTQY
TRBV19,TRBJ1-5,ASSPRARDQPQH
TRBV5-4,TRBJ1-1,ASSITQTMNTEAF
TRBV6-1,TRBJ2-2,ASSEGLAGVFTGELF
TRBV29-1,TRBJ1-2,SAGGGAENYGYT
TRBV27,TRBJ2-1,ASTLLRGNYNEQF
TRBV6-5,TRBJ2-3,ATTFPGVDTQY
TRBV4-3,TRBJ1-1,ASSHQGDTEAF
TRBV12-2,TRBJ2-1,ASRVGGAGGCSSYNEQF
TRBV19,-,ASSTRQGGLNEQY
TRBV6-5,TRBJ1-4,ATGGWFGEEKLF
TRBV11-2,TRBJ1-1,ASSFFATGDTEAF
TRBV4-3,TRBJ1-6,ASSQVTGSPLH
TRBV28,TRBJ1-1,ASSRGIYTEAF
TRBV4-1,TRBJ1-2,ASSQGSPAGGRGYT
TRBV4-3,TRBJ2-5,ASSQQLDFGETQY
TRBV6-5,TRBJ2-1,ASSLDSRAVNEQF
TRBV7-8,TRBJ2-2,ASSPRELAGHPFVGELF
TRBV6-5,TRBJ2-3,ASSYGLASDTQY
TRBV5-1,TRBJ2-3,ASSFPPGQNTDTQY
TRBV28,TRBJ1-2,ASSLGADSYGYT
TRBV18,TRBJ1-2,ASSPYWQGTPYGYT
TRBV4-3,TRBJ2-1,ASSQEGGGGSYNEQF
TRBV9,TRBJ1-2,ASSVDPGLYGYT
TRBV28,TRBJ1-1,ASSSGQPGKAF
TRBV9,TRBJ1-1,ASSVGGTGVNTEAF
TRBV5-1,TRBJ1-5,ASSPTDRVRQPQH
TRBV7-8,TRBJ1-2,ASSPDRRIGGYT
TRBV19,TRBJ2-7,ASSTGDLYEQY
TRBV27,TRBJ2-1,ASSRTGDPSSYNEQF
TRBV5-1,TRBJ2-2,ASSLSGGASTGELF
TRBV18,TRBJ2-5,ASSPPVTGMGETQY
TRBV2,TRBJ2-2,ASAGDRGRTGELF
TRBV28,TRBJ1-4,ASSLFGTGGEKLF
TRBV5-6,-,ASSLVGQGAYEQY
TRBV4-3,TRBJ2-2,ASSQGGPGELF
TRBV4-2,TRBJ2-6,ASSQEWREAGANVLT
TRBV2,TRBJ2-2,ASSELRGRRTTGELF
TRBV6-5,TRBJ2-3,ASSPSGLSADTQY
TRBV29-1,TRBJ2-3,SVEGWRQSSTDTQY
TRBV11-2,TRBJ1-2,ASSLSGRNGYT
TRBV7-9,TRBJ2-7,ASSLGTATYEQY
TRBV5-6,TRBJ1-2,ASSPIGGRNYGYT
TRBV7-9,TRBJ1-2,ASSRRGDSYGYT
TRBV9,TRBJ1-2,ASSVGATGSYGYT
TRBV7-3,TRBJ1-2,ASSLSGSRGGYT
TRBV7-2,TRBJ2-3,ASSFDGYTDTQY
TRBV7-6,TRBJ1-2,ASSPITGGRGYT
TRBV5-5,TRBJ2-3,ASSLVTSGGTDTQY
TRBV2,TRBJ2-7,ASSVGGGAYEQY
TRBV4-1,TRBJ1-1,ASSRLQGDTEAF
TRBV29-1,TRBJ2-5,SVAGQQETQY
TRBV5-1,TRBJ2-2,ASSLAGGNTGELF
TRBV27,TRBJ2-7,ASTLSAGFLYEQY